Included here is one TCR beta chain sequence, with context. This specimen belongs to a study of blood T cell repertoires in COVID-19. Study background: Sample material is recorded as cDNA or gDNA derived from T cells, B-cell-depleted T cells, or PBMCs.

Trimming left V 0 bases short and J 4 bases short, with 7 bases between. The CDR3 extends over 14 amino acids. CDR1 is SGHKS, CDR2 YYEKEE, per germline (reference sequence). Measured with immunoSEQ multiplex PCR; TCRdb has only the in-frame clones, and not every one. The data contain tens of thousands of clones, 70% to 90% of them singletons. The sequencing sample was made of peripheral blood. The sequence derives from a woman aged 55-70 years with acute or convalescent COVID-19. The V gene is TRBV5-5, the J gene TRBJ2-2; TRBD2 might be the D (6 bases). The chain's CDR3 is CASSLAGGTGELFF. CDR3 nucleotides: TGTGCCAGCAGCTTGGCCGGGGGCACCGGGGAGCTGTTTTTT.